These T cell receptor beta chains were read from a single sample in a study of cytomegalovirus exposure and HLA in healthy donors. Method: immunoSEQ multiplex PCR; TCRdb's copy keeps in-frame clones and lacks some. This table has 90,000 to 130,000 clones, around 70% appearing once. Sequencing was carried out using PBMCs. All receptors derive from a man aged 30-40 years in good health and CMV-seropositive. Both conserved end residues are part of each CDR3. A D gene is named only where the DNA matches it firmly. The size entry is marked missing in some rows and otherwise reads once, few, many or a size class.

d_gene: -
abundance: -
v_gene: TRBV29-1
j_gene: TRBJ2-1
CDR3aa: CSVVGQYNEQFF

d_gene: -
abundance: -
v_gene: TRBV4-2
j_gene: TRBJ2-7
CDR3aa: CASSQGAVSYEQYF

d_gene: TRBD1
abundance: -
v_gene: TRBV10-3
j_gene: TRBJ1-2
CDR3aa: CAISESPRQGYGYTF

d_gene: TRBD1
abundance: -
v_gene: TRBV7-2
j_gene: TRBJ1-4
CDR3aa: CASSLGVQGTANEKLFF

d_gene: TRBD1
abundance: -
v_gene: TRBV10-2
j_gene: TRBJ1-2
CDR3aa: CASGETGGGGYTF

d_gene: TRBD2
abundance: -
v_gene: TRBV19
j_gene: TRBJ2-4
CDR3aa: CASSTSGGKNIQYF

d_gene: -
abundance: once
v_gene: TRBV9
j_gene: TRBJ2-5
CDR3aa: CASSVDNRVQWETQYF

d_gene: TRBD1
abundance: -
v_gene: TRBV13
j_gene: TRBJ2-3
CDR3aa: CASSLLIQGAPDTQYF

d_gene: -
abundance: -
v_gene: TRBV28
j_gene: TRBJ1-4
CDR3aa: CASSFGGTTNEKLFF

d_gene: -
abundance: -
v_gene: TRBV19
j_gene: TRBJ2-2
CDR3aa: CATTLQGSGELFF

d_gene: -
abundance: -
v_gene: TRBV19
j_gene: TRBJ2-3
CDR3aa: CASSIRGGADTQYF

d_gene: TRBD1
abundance: once
v_gene: TRBV7-2
j_gene: TRBJ1-5
CDR3aa: CASSSRQGSQPQHF

d_gene: -
abundance: few
v_gene: TRBV6-5
j_gene: TRBJ2-3
CDR3aa: CASSWRASTDTQYF

d_gene: TRBD2
abundance: once
v_gene: TRBV10-1
j_gene: TRBJ2-3
CDR3aa: CASSDPGLAPDTQYF

d_gene: TRBD2
abundance: -
v_gene: TRBV7-2
j_gene: TRBJ2-1
CDR3aa: CASSLSWTSGNNEQFF

d_gene: TRBD1
abundance: few
v_gene: TRBV6-6
j_gene: TRBJ1-5
CDR3aa: CASSSGQNNQPQHF

d_gene: -
abundance: -
v_gene: TRBV27
j_gene: TRBJ1-1
CDR3aa: CASSPHRLLKAFF

d_gene: -
abundance: -
v_gene: TRBV6-6
j_gene: TRBJ2-3
CDR3aa: CASSSQTVRSDTQYF

d_gene: -
abundance: -
v_gene: TRBV7-9
j_gene: TRBJ2-7
CDR3aa: CASSFGPQSDYEQYF

d_gene: -
abundance: -
v_gene: TRBV9
j_gene: TRBJ1-1
CDR3aa: CASSHPPGGLNTEAFF

d_gene: -
abundance: -
v_gene: TRBV5-6
j_gene: TRBJ1-6
CDR3aa: CASSLGGKRAPLHF

d_gene: -
abundance: -
v_gene: TRBV14
j_gene: TRBJ2-3
CDR3aa: CASSQDLFVGDTQYF

d_gene: TRBD1
abundance: -
v_gene: TRBV6-1
j_gene: TRBJ1-5
CDR3aa: CASRNRGLNQPQHF

d_gene: TRBD1
abundance: -
v_gene: TRBV2
j_gene: TRBJ1-1
CDR3aa: CASSVNRGETEAFF

d_gene: -
abundance: -
v_gene: TRBV11-2
j_gene: TRBJ2-6
CDR3aa: CASSSLMDSIAGANVLTF

d_gene: -
abundance: -
v_gene: TRBV18
j_gene: TRBJ1-6
CDR3aa: CASSPPGGNGNSPLHF

d_gene: -
abundance: few
v_gene: TRBV6-6
j_gene: TRBJ1-1
CDR3aa: CASSPQVSNTEAFF

d_gene: -
abundance: -
v_gene: TRBV7-2
j_gene: TRBJ1-4
CDR3aa: CASSLLGGANEKLFF

d_gene: -
abundance: once
v_gene: TRBV30
j_gene: TRBJ1-2
CDR3aa: CAWRYSTNYGYTF

d_gene: -
abundance: few
v_gene: TRBV5-1
j_gene: TRBJ2-3
CDR3aa: CASSVAENTDTQYF

d_gene: TRBD2
abundance: -
v_gene: TRBV7-2
j_gene: TRBJ2-3
CDR3aa: CASRPAGGHTDTQYF

d_gene: TRBD1
abundance: few
v_gene: TRBV11-2
j_gene: TRBJ2-2
CDR3aa: CASSPRTGKNTGELFF

d_gene: -
abundance: once
v_gene: TRBV19
j_gene: TRBJ2-3
CDR3aa: CASSIRPIGNTQYF

d_gene: TRBD2
abundance: -
v_gene: TRBV7-9
j_gene: TRBJ2-3
CDR3aa: CASSLAGAGSTDTQYF

d_gene: TRBD1
abundance: -
v_gene: TRBV5-4
j_gene: TRBJ1-6
CDR3aa: CASSLGQGATNSPLHF

d_gene: -
abundance: -
v_gene: TRBV11-2
j_gene: TRBJ2-5
CDR3aa: CASSLGAYQETQYF

d_gene: -
abundance: once
v_gene: TRBV30
j_gene: TRBJ2-6
CDR3aa: CARSEGPAGANVLTF

d_gene: TRBD1
abundance: few
v_gene: TRBV5-1
j_gene: TRBJ2-2
CDR3aa: CASSLDGQGSTGELFF

d_gene: -
abundance: -
v_gene: TRBV7-8
j_gene: TRBJ2-5
CDR3aa: CASSPPRATQAIQETQYF

d_gene: -
abundance: -
v_gene: TRBV4-3
j_gene: TRBJ1-5
CDR3aa: CASSQDIQQPQHF

d_gene: -
abundance: once
v_gene: TRBV19
j_gene: TRBJ1-1
CDR3aa: CASSHGQIEAFF

d_gene: -
abundance: -
v_gene: TRBV6-5
j_gene: TRBJ2-7
CDR3aa: CASSRGQIRTYEQYF

d_gene: -
abundance: -
v_gene: TRBV6-4
j_gene: TRBJ2-2
CDR3aa: CASSAQGDTGELFF

d_gene: TRBD1
abundance: -
v_gene: TRBV9
j_gene: TRBJ2-5
CDR3aa: CASSAGDRDEETQYF

d_gene: TRBD1
abundance: -
v_gene: TRBV6-5
j_gene: TRBJ1-2
CDR3aa: CASSSTRQGRLDGYTF

d_gene: -
abundance: -
v_gene: TRBV5-1
j_gene: TRBJ2-5
CDR3aa: CASSLAGGAGPYQETQYF

d_gene: TRBD2
abundance: -
v_gene: TRBV5-1
j_gene: TRBJ2-7
CDR3aa: CASSGGPPYEQYF

d_gene: TRBD1
abundance: -
v_gene: TRBV6-5
j_gene: TRBJ2-7
CDR3aa: CASRQGAIYEQYF

d_gene: -
abundance: -
v_gene: TRBV12-2
j_gene: TRBJ2-7
CDR3aa: CASRLESTVDYEQYF

d_gene: -
abundance: -
v_gene: TRBV7-2
j_gene: TRBJ2-3
CDR3aa: CASSNVRAADTQYF

d_gene: TRBD1
abundance: once
v_gene: TRBV25-1
j_gene: TRBJ2-5
CDR3aa: CASSIRDRAGGQETQYF

d_gene: -
abundance: -
v_gene: TRBV5-1
j_gene: TRBJ2-1
CDR3aa: CASSPGRGGLEQFF

d_gene: -
abundance: few
v_gene: TRBV10-3
j_gene: TRBJ2-7
CDR3aa: CAISEFSTGGSYEQYF

d_gene: TRBD1
abundance: -
v_gene: TRBV4-3
j_gene: TRBJ1-3
CDR3aa: CASSQGQGSTIYF